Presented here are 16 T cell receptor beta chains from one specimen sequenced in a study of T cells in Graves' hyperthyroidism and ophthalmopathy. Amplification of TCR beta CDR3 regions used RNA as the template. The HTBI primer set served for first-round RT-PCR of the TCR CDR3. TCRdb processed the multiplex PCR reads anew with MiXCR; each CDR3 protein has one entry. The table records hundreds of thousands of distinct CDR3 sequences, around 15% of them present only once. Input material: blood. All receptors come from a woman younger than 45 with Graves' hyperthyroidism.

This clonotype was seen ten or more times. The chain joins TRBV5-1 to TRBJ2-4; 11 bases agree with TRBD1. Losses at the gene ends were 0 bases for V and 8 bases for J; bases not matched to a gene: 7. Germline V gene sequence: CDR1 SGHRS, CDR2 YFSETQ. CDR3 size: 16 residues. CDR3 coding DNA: TGCGCCAGCAGCTTGGATAGGACAGGGGGCATCGACATTCAGTACTTC. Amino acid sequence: CASSLDRTGGIDIQYF.

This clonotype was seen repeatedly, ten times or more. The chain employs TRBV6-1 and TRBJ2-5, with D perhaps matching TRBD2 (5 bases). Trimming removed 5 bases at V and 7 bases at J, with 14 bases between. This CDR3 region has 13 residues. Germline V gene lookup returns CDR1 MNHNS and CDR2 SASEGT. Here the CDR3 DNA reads TGTGCCAGCAGTTACGGGCCGGCGGGGACCCAGTACTTC. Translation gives CASSYGPAGTQYF.

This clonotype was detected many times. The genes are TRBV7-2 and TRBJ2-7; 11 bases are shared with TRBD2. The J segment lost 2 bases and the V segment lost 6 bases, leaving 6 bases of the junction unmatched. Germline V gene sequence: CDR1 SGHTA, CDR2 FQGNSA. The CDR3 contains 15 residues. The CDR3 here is CASRVTSGGPYEQYF. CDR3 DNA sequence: TGTGCCAGCAGAGTAACTAGCGGGGGTCCCTACGAGCAGTACTTC. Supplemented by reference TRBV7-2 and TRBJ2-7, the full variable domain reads GAGVSQSPSNKVTEKGKDVELRCDPISGHTALYWYRQSLGQGLEFLIYFQGNSAPDKSGLPSDRFSAERTGGSVSTLTIQRTQQEDSAVYLCASRVTSGGPYEQYFGPGTRLTVT.

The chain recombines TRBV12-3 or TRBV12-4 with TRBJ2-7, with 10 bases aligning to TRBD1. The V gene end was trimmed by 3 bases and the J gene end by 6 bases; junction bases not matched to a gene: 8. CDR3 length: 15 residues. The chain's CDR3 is CASSFGGTGEGEQYF. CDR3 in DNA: TGTGCCAGCAGTTTCGGGGGGACAGGGGAGGGCGAGCAGTACTTC.

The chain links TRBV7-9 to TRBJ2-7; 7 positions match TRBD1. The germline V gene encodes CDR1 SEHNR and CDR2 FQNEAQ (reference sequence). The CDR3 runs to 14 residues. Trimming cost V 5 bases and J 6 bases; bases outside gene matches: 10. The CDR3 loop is CASSHDRDNREQYF. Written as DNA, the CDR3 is TGTGCCAGCAGCCATGACAGGGACAACCGCGAGCAGTACTTC.

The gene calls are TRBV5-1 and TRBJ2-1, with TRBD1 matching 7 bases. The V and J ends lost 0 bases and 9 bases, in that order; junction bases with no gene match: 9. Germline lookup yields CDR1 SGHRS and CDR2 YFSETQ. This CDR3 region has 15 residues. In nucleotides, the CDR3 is TGCGCCAGCAGCTTGGGAGCAGGGGGAAGGAGTGAGCAGTTCTTC. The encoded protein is CASSLGAGGRSEQFF.

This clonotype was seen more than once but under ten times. CDR3 sequence: CSVLSTDTQYF. As DNA, the CDR3 is TGCAGCGTTCTTAGCACAGATACGCAGTATTTT. This chain connects TRBV29-1 to TRBJ2-3, with D hard to call. CDR1 and CDR2 (germline): SQVTM, ANQGSEA. Deletions cut 5 bases from V and 0 bases from J, with 3 bases between. The CDR3 loop spans 11 amino acids.

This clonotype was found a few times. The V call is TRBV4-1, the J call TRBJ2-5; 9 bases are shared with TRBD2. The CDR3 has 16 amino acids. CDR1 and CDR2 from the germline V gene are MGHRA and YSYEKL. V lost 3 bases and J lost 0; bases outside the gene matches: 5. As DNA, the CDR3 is TGCGCCAGCAGCCATAGTGGCGGGAGGGACCAAGAGACCCAGTACTTC. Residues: CASSHSGGRDQETQYF.

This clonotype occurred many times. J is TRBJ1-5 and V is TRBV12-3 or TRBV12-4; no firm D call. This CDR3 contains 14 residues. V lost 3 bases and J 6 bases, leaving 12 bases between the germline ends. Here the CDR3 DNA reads TGTGCCAGCAGTTTGTTTGCGGGTAGTCAGCCCCAGCATTTT. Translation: CASSLFAGSQPQHF.

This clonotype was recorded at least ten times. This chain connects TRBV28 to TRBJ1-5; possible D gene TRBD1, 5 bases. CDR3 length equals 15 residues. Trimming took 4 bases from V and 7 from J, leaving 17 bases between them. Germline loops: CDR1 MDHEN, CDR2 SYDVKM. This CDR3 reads CASSSGTNSWQPQHF. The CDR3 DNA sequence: TGTGCCAGCAGTTCCGGGACCAATTCTTGGCAGCCCCAGCATTTT.

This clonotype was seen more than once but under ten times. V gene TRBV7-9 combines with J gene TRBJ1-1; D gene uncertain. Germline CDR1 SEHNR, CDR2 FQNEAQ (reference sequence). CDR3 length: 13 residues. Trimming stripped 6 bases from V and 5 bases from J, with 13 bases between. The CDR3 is CASSFPSWTEAFF. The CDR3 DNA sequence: TGTGCCAGCAGTTTTCCTTCGTGGACTGAAGCTTTCTTT.

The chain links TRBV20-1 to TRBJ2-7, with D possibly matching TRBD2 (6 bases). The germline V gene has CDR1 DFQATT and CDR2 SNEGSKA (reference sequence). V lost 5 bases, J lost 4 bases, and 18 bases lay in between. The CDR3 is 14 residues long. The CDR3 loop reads CSAAGRGNSYEQYF. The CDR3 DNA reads TGCAGTGCTGCTGGTCGCGGGAACTCGTACGAGCAGTACTTC.

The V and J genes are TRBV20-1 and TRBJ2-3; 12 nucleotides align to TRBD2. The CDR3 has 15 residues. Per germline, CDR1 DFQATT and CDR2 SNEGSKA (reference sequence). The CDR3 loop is CSAPLAGGHTDTQYF. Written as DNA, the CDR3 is TGCAGCGCACCACTAGCGGGAGGCCACACAGATACGCAGTATTTT.

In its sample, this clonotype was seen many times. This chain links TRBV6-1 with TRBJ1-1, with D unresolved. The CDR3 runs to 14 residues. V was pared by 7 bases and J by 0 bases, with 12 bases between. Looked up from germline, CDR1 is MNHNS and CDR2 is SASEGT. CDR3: CASTRRHLNTEAFF. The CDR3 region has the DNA TGTGCCAGCACTCGTCGGCATCTGAACACTGAAGCTTTCTTT.

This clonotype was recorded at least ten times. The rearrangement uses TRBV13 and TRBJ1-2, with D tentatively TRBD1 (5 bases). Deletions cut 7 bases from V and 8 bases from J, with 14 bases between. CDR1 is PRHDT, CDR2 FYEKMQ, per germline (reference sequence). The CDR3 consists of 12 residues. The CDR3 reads CASTRESGGYTF. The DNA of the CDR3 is TGTGCCAGCACCAGGGAATCGGGAGGCTACACCTTC.

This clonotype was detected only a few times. CDR3: CARGILNTEAFF. CDR3 in DNA: TGTGCCAGAGGGATCTTGAACACTGAAGCTTTCTTT. The V gene is TRBV27, the J gene TRBJ1-1; unclear D gene. The CDR3 has 12 residues. The V and J ends lost 9 bases and 0 bases respectively, with 8 bases between them. Germline V gives CDR1 MNHEY, CDR2 SMNVEV (reference sequence).